One sample yielded the 2 T cell receptor beta chains listed below, sequenced in a study of radiation and T cells in renal cell carcinoma. Stated time point: blood 4 weeks post-SBRT, at nephrectomy. Treatment noted: 15 Gy SBRT to primary tumor, nephrectomy 4 weeks later. Some clones are missing from TCRdb's copy, which holds only in-frame ones; the method was immunoSEQ multiplex PCR. The table shows approximately 40,000 clones, with about 82% occurring only once. The sequences come from blood, collected from a patient whose treatment included radiotherapy and nephrectomy. These receptor sequences come from a woman in her 70s with renal cell carcinoma.

The CDR3 DNA is TGTGCCAGCAGCCTCGGGGGGTATTATGGCTACACCTTC. Translating gives CASSLGGYYGYTF. This sequence joins TRBV7-9 and TRBJ1-2, with D possibly matching TRBD1 (5 bases). The CDR3 is 13 amino acids. V lost 5 bases and J 5 bases, leaving 12 bases between the germline ends. Germline V CDR1 and CDR2: SEHNR, FQNEAQ (reference sequence).

This rearrangement joins TRBV5-4 to TRBJ2-7; either TRBD1 or TRBD2 may fit D (5 bases each). Per the germline V gene, CDR1 is SGHNT and CDR2 is YYREEE (reference sequence). V was clipped by 0 bases and J by 3 bases, with 10 bases between them. The CDR3 length is 14 residues. CDR3 in DNA: TGTGCCAGCAGCTTGGCCGGGACGGTCTACGAGCAGTACTTC. Its translation: CASSLAGTVYEQYF.